This T cell receptor (beta chain) was profiled in a study of cytomegalovirus exposure and HLA in healthy donors. For the study at large: Earlier, some 180 million T cells were analyzed, and some 120 million unique TCR beta sequences were found among them.

PCR primers comprised 60 Vbeta and 13 Jbeta primers. Measured with immunoSEQ multiplex PCR; TCRdb has only the in-frame clones, and not every one. This sample yields over 150,000 clones, of which roughly 80% are seen a single time; 6% to 8% belongs to the top ten. For this clone: Its antigen is unidentified.

Study-wide points: TCR beta V- and J-gene trimming was later associated with a missense DCLRE1C variant.

CDR1 SGHDN and CDR2 FVKESK come from the germline V gene. The CDR3 is made up of 12 amino acids. Trimming took 1 base from V and 11 from J, leaving 11 bases between them. Material: PBMCs. V gene TRBV14 combines with J gene TRBJ1-1; D perhaps matches TRBD1 (6 bases). The sequence was obtained from a woman aged 45-65 years in good health and CMV-seropositive. The CDR3, as DNA: TGTGCCAGCAGCCAAGTGGGGGCGCGGGCTTTCTTT. This sequence encodes CASSQVGARAFF.